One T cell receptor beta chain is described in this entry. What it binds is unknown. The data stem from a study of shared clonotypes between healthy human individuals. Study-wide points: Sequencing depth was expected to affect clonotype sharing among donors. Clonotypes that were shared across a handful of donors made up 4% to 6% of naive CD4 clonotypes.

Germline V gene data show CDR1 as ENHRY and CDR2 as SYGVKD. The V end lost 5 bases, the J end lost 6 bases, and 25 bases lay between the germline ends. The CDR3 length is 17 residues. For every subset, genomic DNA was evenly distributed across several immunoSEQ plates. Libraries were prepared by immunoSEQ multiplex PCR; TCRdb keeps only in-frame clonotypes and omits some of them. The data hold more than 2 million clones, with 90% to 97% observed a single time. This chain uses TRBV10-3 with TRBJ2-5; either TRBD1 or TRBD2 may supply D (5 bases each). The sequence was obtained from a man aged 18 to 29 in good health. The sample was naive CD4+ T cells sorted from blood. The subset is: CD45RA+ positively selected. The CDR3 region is CAISPGTGLIPRQTQYF. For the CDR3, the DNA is TGTGCCATCAGTCCCGGGACCGGACTCATACCAAGACAGACCCAGTACTTC.